The rows below give T cell receptor beta chains drawn from one sample of a study of T cell responses to AZD1222 COVID-19 vaccine. Profiling relied on immunoSEQ multiplex PCR, and the TCRdb table lists in-frame clones only, not all of them. The data hold 98,000 or so clones, with about four fifths observed a single time. The material was peripheral blood, obtained 28 days after the second AZD1222 dose. The receptors derive from an adult who received the AZD1222 COVID-19 vaccine. CDR3s include the opening cysteine and the closing phenylalanine or tryptophan. D genes are given only for firm matches. Only some rows state a clone size, as once, few, many or a class for expanded clones.

v_call: TRBV5-1
clone_size: NA
d_call: TRBD1
j_call: TRBJ2-5
cdr3_aa: CASSPVPGQGARYETQYF
cdr3_nt: TGCGCCAGCAGCCCCGTCCCGGGACAGGGGGCGAGATACGAGACCCAGTACTTC

v_call: TRBV19
clone_size: once
d_call: TRBD1
j_call: TRBJ1-5
cdr3_aa: CASRTTGVGNQPQHF
cdr3_nt: TGTGCCAGTAGAACTACAGGGGTTGGCAATCAGCCCCAGCATTTT

v_call: TRBV10-1
clone_size: NA
d_call: NA
j_call: TRBJ2-7
cdr3_aa: CASSRGGSYEQYF
cdr3_nt: TGCGCCAGCAGTCGGGGTGGATCCTACGAGCAGTACTTC

v_call: TRBV19
clone_size: NA
d_call: NA
j_call: TRBJ2-2
cdr3_aa: CASSIAGTGELFF
cdr3_nt: TGTGCCAGTAGTATAGCAGGGACCGGGGAGCTGTTTTTT

v_call: TRBV7-2
clone_size: once
d_call: NA
j_call: TRBJ2-3
cdr3_aa: CASSFYTDTQYF
cdr3_nt: TGTGCCAGCAGCTTCTACACAGATACGCAGTATTTT

v_call: TRBV7-8
clone_size: NA
d_call: NA
j_call: TRBJ1-4
cdr3_aa: CASSSRGSANEKLFF
cdr3_nt: TGTGCCAGCAGCTCGCGGGGATCAGCTAATGAAAAACTGTTTTTT

v_call: TRBV4-2
clone_size: NA
d_call: TRBD1
j_call: TRBJ2-7
cdr3_aa: CASSQDLDRGILRPYEQYF
cdr3_nt: TGTGCCAGCAGCCAAGACTTGGACAGGGGGATATTGAGGCCCTACGAGCAGTACTTC

v_call: TRBV11-2
clone_size: NA
d_call: NA
j_call: TRBJ1-1
cdr3_aa: CASSLVTEAFF
cdr3_nt: TGTGCCAGCAGTCTCGTCACTGAAGCTTTCTTT

v_call: TRBV6-2/TRBV6-3
clone_size: once
d_call: NA
j_call: TRBJ2-3
cdr3_aa: CASSYSHDGRWYF
cdr3_nt: TGTGCCAGCAGTTACTCCCACGACGGTCGCTGGTATTTT

v_call: TRBV2
clone_size: NA
d_call: TRBD1
j_call: TRBJ2-7
cdr3_aa: CASNGDRGLEQYF
cdr3_nt: TGTGCCAGCAACGGGGACAGGGGGTTGGAGCAGTACTTC

v_call: TRBV6-5
clone_size: few
d_call: NA
j_call: TRBJ1-2
cdr3_aa: CASSQTTNYGYTF
cdr3_nt: TGTGCCAGCAGCCAGACAACTAACTATGGCTACACCTTC

v_call: TRBV6-5
clone_size: NA
d_call: NA
j_call: TRBJ1-3
cdr3_aa: CASSNRDLSGNTIYF
cdr3_nt: TGTGCCAGCAGCAACAGGGATTTAAGCGGAAACACCATATATTTT

v_call: TRBV5-1
clone_size: once
d_call: NA
j_call: TRBJ1-4
cdr3_aa: CASSPGLASNEKLFF
cdr3_nt: TGCGCCAGCAGCCCCGGACTCGCTTCTAATGAAAAACTGTTTTTT

v_call: TRBV3-1/TRBV3-2
clone_size: NA
d_call: NA
j_call: TRBJ2-2
cdr3_aa: CASSRLPPKANTGELFF
cdr3_nt: TGTGCCAGCAGTCGACTTCCTCCGAAAGCGAACACCGGGGAGCTGTTTTTT

v_call: TRBV5-1
clone_size: NA
d_call: TRBD1
j_call: TRBJ2-2
cdr3_aa: CASSGYRGTGELFF
cdr3_nt: TGCGCCAGCAGCGGATACAGGGGGACCGGGGAGCTGTTTTTT

v_call: TRBV6-5
clone_size: NA
d_call: TRBD1
j_call: TRBJ2-1
cdr3_aa: CASRAGTGARNEQFF
cdr3_nt: TGTGCCAGCAGGGCCGGGACAGGGGCCCGCAATGAGCAGTTCTTC

v_call: TRBV28
clone_size: once
d_call: TRBD1
j_call: TRBJ2-2
cdr3_aa: CASSIQGRNGELFF
cdr3_nt: TGTGCCAGCAGTATACAGGGGCGGAACGGGGAGCTGTTTTTT

v_call: TRBV11-3
clone_size: NA
d_call: NA
j_call: TRBJ2-3
cdr3_aa: CASSQGFTDTQYF
cdr3_nt: TGTGCCAGCAGCCAGGGTTTCACAGATACGCAGTATTTT

v_call: TRBV19
clone_size: once
d_call: NA
j_call: TRBJ2-3
cdr3_aa: CASRKKDSNTDTQYF
cdr3_nt: TGTGCCAGTAGAAAAAAGGACAGTAACACAGATACGCAGTATTTT

v_call: TRBV7-9
clone_size: NA
d_call: TRBD1
j_call: TRBJ2-7
cdr3_aa: CASSLDIGQGAHEQYF
cdr3_nt: TGTGCCAGCAGCTTAGACATAGGACAGGGTGCCCACGAGCAGTACTTC